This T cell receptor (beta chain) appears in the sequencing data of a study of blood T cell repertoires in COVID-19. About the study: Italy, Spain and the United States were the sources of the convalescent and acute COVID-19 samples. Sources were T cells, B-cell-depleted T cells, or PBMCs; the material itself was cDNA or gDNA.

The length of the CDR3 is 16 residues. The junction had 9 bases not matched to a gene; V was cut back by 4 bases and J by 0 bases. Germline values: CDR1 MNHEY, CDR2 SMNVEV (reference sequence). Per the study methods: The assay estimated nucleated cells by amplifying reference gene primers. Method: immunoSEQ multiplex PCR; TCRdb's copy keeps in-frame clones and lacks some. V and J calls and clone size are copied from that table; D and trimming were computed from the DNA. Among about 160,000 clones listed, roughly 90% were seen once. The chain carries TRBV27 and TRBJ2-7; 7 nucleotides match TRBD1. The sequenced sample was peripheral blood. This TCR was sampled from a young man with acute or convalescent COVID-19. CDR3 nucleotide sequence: TGTGCCAGCAGTTCTTACACCCGGGACAGCTCCTACGAGCAGTACTTC. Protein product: CASSSYTRDSSYEQYF.